The rows below give T cell receptor beta chains drawn from one sample of a study of cytotoxic CD8 clonotypes in ibrutinib-treated CLL. Here immunoSEQ multiplex PCR was the method, and the copy in TCRdb shows in-frame clones only, minus some. The table records 150,000 to 200,000 clones, over 75% of them present only once. Material: PBMCs, obtained at disease progression, from a patient treated with ibrutinib. The receptors were gathered from a human donor with chronic lymphocytic leukemia. Each CDR3 is given without its conserved first and last residue. The order of the fields is V gene, clone size, J gene, CDR3 protein. Some rows have no size entry. The others give once, few or many, or a class for an expanded clone.

V: TRBV7-9; size: .; J: TRBJ2-7; CDR3: ASSPGGGDEQY
V: TRBV9; size: .; J: TRBJ2-2; CDR3: ASSTSFGTGELF
V: TRBV6-6; size: once; J: TRBJ2-7; CDR3: ASRDRNTGASYEQY
V: TRBV5-8; size: .; J: TRBJ2-7; CDR3: ASTKPGATYEQY
V: TRBV30; size: once; J: TRBJ2-1; CDR3: AWSVGQYNEQF
V: TRBV5-1; size: once; J: TRBJ1-4; CDR3: ASSWGATNEKLF
V: TRBV6-5; size: .; J: TRBJ1-5; CDR3: ASSYRGQGERQPQH
V: TRBV5-1; size: .; J: TRBJ2-7; CDR3: ASSSGQGGSYEQY
V: TRBV7-6; size: .; J: TRBJ2-7; CDR3: ASSLQGLSSYEQY
V: TRBV5-1; size: .; J: TRBJ2-1; CDR3: ASSYRPSGADEQF
V: TRBV28; size: .; J: TRBJ1-2; CDR3: ASSLGRNYGYT
V: TRBV5-1; size: .; J: TRBJ2-1; CDR3: ASSYILAGGPLYNEQF
V: TRBV7-2; size: .; J: TRBJ1-1; CDR3: ASSLLQGAVNTEAF
V: TRBV2; size: .; J: TRBJ2-1; CDR3: AGRTGDGSYNEQF
V: TRBV9; size: .; J: TRBJ2-1; CDR3: ASSGDKSYNEQF
V: TRBV9; size: .; J: TRBJ2-5; CDR3: ASSVGLAGSWTQY
V: TRBV5-1; size: .; J: TRBJ1-4; CDR3: ASSLVPGQNEKLF
V: TRBV10-1; size: .; J: TRBJ2-7; CDR3: ASSGPAGGIYYEQY
V: TRBV7-8; size: .; J: TRBJ1-3; CDR3: ASSLGPQGAKGNTIY
V: TRBV28; size: .; J: TRBJ1-2; CDR3: ASSLSGIPGYT
V: TRBV5-6; size: .; J: TRBJ2-7; CDR3: ASSWRAMGNEQY
V: TRBV5-8; size: once; J: TRBJ2-7; CDR3: ASSSPGQGNEQY
V: TRBV2; size: .; J: TRBJ1-2; CDR3: ASSADRGRRGYT
V: TRBV5-1; size: .; J: TRBJ2-3; CDR3: ASSSNRQGYDTQY
V: TRBV5-1; size: .; J: TRBJ2-2; CDR3: ASSFRERTGELF
V: TRBV27; size: .; J: TRBJ2-5; CDR3: ASSIGADPGKTQY
V: TRBV6-5; size: .; J: TRBJ2-7; CDR3: ASTRSTSGKNEQY
V: TRBV19; size: .; J: TRBJ2-7; CDR3: ASSPSGAGAFYEQY